A selection of T cell receptor beta chains follows, all from one sample in a study of cytomegalovirus exposure and HLA in healthy donors. Data came from immunoSEQ multiplex PCR; TCRdb stores just in-frame clones and leaves some out. The sample carries around 200,000 clones, about 80% recorded once. The material sequenced was PBMCs. These receptors were taken from a woman between 18 and 29 years old in good health and CMV-seropositive. Both conserved end residues are part of each CDR3. The D gene is left open where the match is weak. Part of the rows lack a size; the others show once, few, many or a class for expanded clones.

d_gene: TRBD1
v_gene: TRBV29-1
j_gene: TRBJ1-2
abundance: .
CDR3nt: TGCAGCGTTGAAGATCGACAGGGTTCCTATGGCTACACCTTC
CDR3aa: CSVEDRQGSYGYTF

d_gene: TRBD1
v_gene: TRBV9
j_gene: TRBJ2-3
abundance: once
CDR3nt: TGTGCCAGCAGCGTCGGGACAGGGAAAACAGATACGCAGTATTTT
CDR3aa: CASSVGTGKTDTQYF

d_gene: TRBD1
v_gene: TRBV6-1
j_gene: TRBJ1-6
abundance: .
CDR3nt: TGTGCCAGCAGTGCCGGGACAGGGCATTCACCCCTCCACTTT
CDR3aa: CASSAGTGHSPLHF

d_gene: TRBD2
v_gene: TRBV4-1
j_gene: TRBJ2-1
abundance: .
CDR3nt: TGCGCCAGCAGCCCCCAAACCCTTGCGGGGGCCTACAATGAGCAGTTCTTC
CDR3aa: CASSPQTLAGAYNEQFF

d_gene: .
v_gene: TRBV2
j_gene: TRBJ2-1
abundance: .
CDR3nt: TGTGCCAGCAGTGTGTCAGGGGTCTCCTACAATGAGCAGTTCTTC
CDR3aa: CASSVSGVSYNEQFF

d_gene: TRBD2
v_gene: TRBV10-3
j_gene: TRBJ2-2
abundance: once
CDR3nt: TGTGCCATTTTAGCGGGGAGGAACACCGGGGAGCTGTTTTTT
CDR3aa: CAILAGRNTGELFF

d_gene: TRBD2
v_gene: TRBV5-6
j_gene: TRBJ2-1
abundance: .
CDR3nt: TGTGCCAGCAGCCCACCCGGTGATAGCGGGGGGGTCTCCTACAATGAGCAGTTCTTC
CDR3aa: CASSPPGDSGGVSYNEQFF

d_gene: .
v_gene: TRBV6-1
j_gene: TRBJ1-6
abundance: .
CDR3nt: TGTGCCACGATTACGGGCGGGAATTCACCCCTCCACTTT
CDR3aa: CATITGGNSPLHF

d_gene: .
v_gene: TRBV7-7
j_gene: TRBJ2-5
abundance: many
CDR3nt: TGTGCCAGCAGCTCTACGCCGCAAGAGACCCAGTACTTC
CDR3aa: CASSSTPQETQYF

d_gene: .
v_gene: TRBV29-1
j_gene: TRBJ1-2
abundance: once
CDR3nt: TGCAGCGTGCGAACTCTTTATGGCTACACCTTC
CDR3aa: CSVRTLYGYTF

d_gene: TRBD1
v_gene: TRBV5-4
j_gene: TRBJ1-2
abundance: .
CDR3nt: TGTGCCAGCAGCTTTTCCGGGACAGGGCACTATGGCTACACCTTC
CDR3aa: CASSFSGTGHYGYTF

d_gene: TRBD1
v_gene: TRBV19
j_gene: TRBJ1-1
abundance: few
CDR3nt: TGTGCCAGTAGTGTCCGGGACAGGGATTACACTGAAGCTTTCTTT
CDR3aa: CASSVRDRDYTEAFF

d_gene: .
v_gene: TRBV9
j_gene: TRBJ2-1
abundance: .
CDR3nt: TGTGCCAGCAGCCCCCCCGGAGACTCCCTGTTTTCCTACAATGAGCAGTTCTTC
CDR3aa: CASSPPGDSLFSYNEQFF

d_gene: TRBD1
v_gene: TRBV19
j_gene: TRBJ1-2
abundance: .
CDR3nt: TGTGCCAGTAGTGTCTTACCGGGACAGGGACGTGGCTACACCTTC
CDR3aa: CASSVLPGQGRGYTF

d_gene: TRBD2
v_gene: TRBV10-3
j_gene: TRBJ2-5
abundance: .
CDR3nt: TGTGCCATCAATAAAGCGGGGGGAGGCGAGACCCAGTACTTC
CDR3aa: CAINKAGGGETQYF

d_gene: .
v_gene: TRBV7-2
j_gene: TRBJ1-6
abundance: .
CDR3nt: TGTGCCAGCAGCGCCCCGGGCAGGGATCGTCGTTCACCCCTCCACTTT
CDR3aa: CASSAPGRDRRSPLHF

d_gene: TRBD1
v_gene: TRBV9
j_gene: TRBJ1-1
abundance: .
CDR3nt: TGTGCCAGCTCCCCCCAGGGGGCTATGAACACTGAAGCTTTCTTT
CDR3aa: CASSPQGAMNTEAFF

d_gene: TRBD1
v_gene: TRBV6-4
j_gene: TRBJ2-2
abundance: .
CDR3nt: TGTGCCAGCAGTCGACAGGGGAACACCGGGGAGCTGTTTTTT
CDR3aa: CASSRQGNTGELFF

d_gene: .
v_gene: TRBV2
j_gene: TRBJ2-7
abundance: .
CDR3nt: .
CDR3aa: CASSSSVGSTYEQYF

d_gene: .
v_gene: TRBV7-2
j_gene: TRBJ1-2
abundance: few
CDR3nt: TGTGCCAGCAGCCCCTACGCGCCTCGAGGCTACACCTTC
CDR3aa: CASSPYAPRGYTF

d_gene: .
v_gene: TRBV27
j_gene: TRBJ1-5
abundance: once
CDR3nt: TGTGCCACCAGACAAGATGGGGCTGAACGGAGCAATCAGCCCCAGCATTTT
CDR3aa: CATRQDGAERSNQPQHF

d_gene: .
v_gene: TRBV28
j_gene: TRBJ2-7
abundance: .
CDR3nt: TGTGCCAGCAGTTTATCGGGTTCCGAGCAGTACTTC
CDR3aa: CASSLSGSEQYF

d_gene: TRBD1
v_gene: TRBV4-1
j_gene: TRBJ2-7
abundance: .
CDR3nt: TGCGCCAGCAGCCAAGTTCGCGCCTCGGGACAGGCCTACGAGCAGTACTTC
CDR3aa: CASSQVRASGQAYEQYF

d_gene: TRBD2
v_gene: TRBV5-1
j_gene: TRBJ2-5
abundance: .
CDR3nt: TGCGCCAGCAGCTGGACTCGGGGGGGCACGGGAGAGACCCAGTACTTC
CDR3aa: CASSWTRGGTGETQYF

d_gene: TRBD2
v_gene: TRBV19
j_gene: TRBJ2-5
abundance: .
CDR3nt: TGTGCCGTCGAGGGACGCGGGGGGACCCAGTACTTC
CDR3aa: CAVEGRGGTQYF

d_gene: TRBD1
v_gene: TRBV7-9
j_gene: TRBJ2-7
abundance: .
CDR3nt: TGTGCCAGCAGTCCGCGTCGGGACAGGGTGTTGAACGAGCAGTACTTC
CDR3aa: CASSPRRDRVLNEQYF

d_gene: .
v_gene: TRBV4-3
j_gene: TRBJ1-6
abundance: .
CDR3nt: TGCGCCAGCAGCCAACCCCTAGGTGGCAATTCACCCCTCCACTTT
CDR3aa: CASSQPLGGNSPLHF

d_gene: .
v_gene: TRBV6-5
j_gene: TRBJ1-6
abundance: .
CDR3nt: TGTGCCAGCAGTCGACGTCAGGGTTGGAATTCACCCCTCCACTTT
CDR3aa: CASSRRQGWNSPLHF

d_gene: .
v_gene: TRBV2
j_gene: TRBJ1-3
abundance: .
CDR3nt: TGTGCCAGCAGTGCGGACTCACCCCTCGCGGGAAACACCATATATTTT
CDR3aa: CASSADSPLAGNTIYF

d_gene: .
v_gene: TRBV6-5
j_gene: TRBJ1-3
abundance: .
CDR3nt: TGTGCCAGCAGTCCCCGGGTTTTTTATAAGGACACCATATATTTT
CDR3aa: CASSPRVFYKDTIYF

d_gene: .
v_gene: TRBV7-2
j_gene: TRBJ1-2
abundance: few
CDR3nt: TGTGCCAGCAGCTTAGCTTATCGAGGAACGGACTATGGCTACACCTTC
CDR3aa: CASSLAYRGTDYGYTF

d_gene: .
v_gene: TRBV7-9
j_gene: TRBJ1-5
abundance: .
CDR3nt: TGTGCCAGCAGCTTCCCAGGGGAGTATCAGCCCCAGCATTTT
CDR3aa: CASSFPGEYQPQHF

d_gene: TRBD2
v_gene: TRBV9
j_gene: TRBJ2-3
abundance: .
CDR3nt: TGTGCCAGCAGCGTAGGACTAGCGGGGGGGCCGGGCACAGATACGCAGTATTTT
CDR3aa: CASSVGLAGGPGTDTQYF

d_gene: .
v_gene: TRBV2
j_gene: TRBJ2-3
abundance: .
CDR3nt: TGTGCCAGCAGTGAAAGGGGGGATACGCAGTATTTT
CDR3aa: CASSERGDTQYF